The 17 T cell receptor beta chains listed next were all sequenced from one sample in a study of cytomegalovirus exposure and HLA in healthy donors. The PCR was carried out with 60 Vbeta primers and 13 Jbeta primers. The table came from immunoSEQ multiplex PCR; TCRdb's copy has only in-frame clones and leaves some out. The repertoire consists of 200,000 to 250,000 clones, with roughly 70% occurring once and the leading ten covering 1.5% to 2%. Sequenced input: PBMCs. These receptors came from a woman aged 25 to 39 in good health and CMV-seronegative.

The CDR3 sequence: CASSVRQGPNTEAFF. The CDR3 DNA reads as TGTGCCAGCAGTGTCCGACAGGGCCCGAACACTGAAGCTTTCTTT. This chain connects TRBV6-5 to TRBJ1-1; 7 bases align to TRBD1. This CDR3 comprises 15 residues. Trimming took 5 bases from V and 1 from J; bases not matched to a gene: 7. CDR1 is MNHEY and CDR2 is SVGAGI in the germline V gene.

This chain uses TRBV21-1 with TRBJ1-5; TRBD1 was called by the table and not checked on the DNA. TRBV21-1 is classified as a pseudogene. This CDR3 region has 11 residues. The CDR3 DNA reads TGTGCCAGCAGCAAGGACAGCACCTTTCATTTT. This translates into CASSKDSTFHF.

The V and J genes are TRBV29-1 and TRBJ2-1, with 10 bases fitting TRBD2. The CDR3 totals 19 residues. Germline CDR1 reads SQVTM; CDR2 reads ANQGSEA. Trimming took 6 bases from V and 0 from J; bases not matched to a gene: 17. CDR3 in DNA: TGCAGCGTCAACCCTGGACTAGCGGACGTTAGGAGCTCCTACAATGAGCAGTTCTTC. Residues: CSVNPGLADVRSSYNEQFF.

This clone came up once. This chain links TRBV19 with TRBJ2-7; perhaps TRBD1 as D (6 bases). Per the germline V gene, CDR1 is LNHDA and CDR2 is SQIVND (reference sequence). V was clipped by 7 bases and J by 0 bases, with 16 bases between them. The CDR3 is 15 residues long. The CDR3 reads CASKAYPDSSYEQYF. The CDR3 DNA is TGTGCCAGTAAAGCCTACCCGGACAGCTCCTACGAGCAGTACTTC.

The CDR3 loop reads CASGPQASGGYTF. CDR3 nucleotides: TGTGCTAGTGGTCCCCAGGCCTCCGGTGGCTACACCTTC. The V gene is TRBV12-5, the J gene TRBJ1-2; no reliable D call. Between the trimmed V and J ends, which lost 5 bases and 7 bases, there was a span of 14 bases. CDR3 size: 13 residues. CDR1 and CDR2 (germline): LGHNT, FRNRAP.

The V gene is TRBV14, the J gene TRBJ1-2; TRBD1 is a possible D gene (6 bases). Trimming took 2 bases from V and 0 from J, leaving 10 bases between them. The CDR3 runs 15 residues. Germline loops: CDR1 SGHDN, CDR2 FVKESK. The CDR3 DNA reads TGTGCCAGCAGCCAAATAGGACAGCCTAACTATGGCTACACCTTC. Protein: CASSQIGQPNYGYTF.

The chain combines TRBV5-1 with TRBJ2-7; D may be TRBD2 (6 bases). Germline V CDR1 and CDR2: SGHRS, YFSETQ. Trimming removed 4 bases from V and 7 bases from J, with 15 bases in between. This CDR3 contains 13 residues. In DNA form, the CDR3 reads TGCGCCAGCAGCCCGGGACTGATCTGGGAGCAGTACTTC. As protein: CASSPGLIWEQYF.

This chain joins TRBV6-5 and TRBJ2-7, with 11 bases fitting TRBD1. With 2 bases clipped from V and 1 base from J, the junction kept 1 base outside the gene matches. Germline V gives CDR1 MNHEY, CDR2 SVGAGI. The CDR3 sequence is 15 residues long. CDR3 DNA: TGTGCCAGCAGTTACGGGACAGGGGGGTCCTACGAGCAGTACTTC. Its protein is CASSYGTGGSYEQYF.

The count of this clone is one. The V and J genes are TRBV19 and TRBJ2-7; 8 nucleotides line up with TRBD1. Looked up from germline, CDR1 is LNHDA and CDR2 is SQIVND (reference sequence). The CDR3 loop spans 14 amino acids. The V segment lost 4 bases and the J segment 0 bases; nucleotides outside the gene matches: 2. CDR3 amino acids: CASSTGQGSYEQYF. CDR3 DNA: TGTGCCAGTAGTACCGGACAGGGCTCCTACGAGCAGTACTTC.

CDR3 in amino acids: CASRLEGAEAFF. The CDR3 DNA reads as TGTGCCAGCAGATTGGAGGGGGCCGAAGCTTTCTTT. V gene TRBV7-9 combines with J gene TRBJ1-1; TRBD1 agrees at 7 bases. Germline values: CDR1 SEHNR, CDR2 FQNEAQ (reference sequence). CDR3 length: 12 amino acids. V shed 6 bases, J shed 8 bases, and the junction held 6 bases outside the gene matches.

CDR3 sequence (DNA): TGTGCCAGCAGCCTATCTGGGGGGAATGAGCAGTTCTTC. Residues: CASSLSGGNEQFF. This rearrangement joins TRBV9 to TRBJ2-1; D may be TRBD2 (6 bases). The germline V gene encodes CDR1 SGDLS and CDR2 YYNGEE. Trimming stripped 4 bases from V and 7 bases from J, with 12 bases between. The CDR3 has 13 amino acids. The full variable domain, its missing parts supplied by reference TRBV9 and TRBJ2-1, is DSGVTQTPKHLITATGQRVTLRCSPRSGDLSVYWYQQSLDQGLQFLIQYYNGEERAKGNILERFSAQQFPDLHSELNLSSLELGDSALYFCASSLSGGNEQFFGPGTRLTVL.

The rearrangement uses TRBV6-5 and TRBJ2-7, with 11 bases matching TRBD1. Trimming at V came to 0 bases and at J to 5 bases, leaving 6 bases not matched to a gene. Germline CDR1 and CDR2: MNHEY and SVGAGI. CDR3 length: 16 amino acids. CDR3 in amino acids: CASSYSDRGPVHEQYF. CDR3 nucleotides: TGTGCCAGCAGTTACTCGGACAGGGGGCCGGTGCACGAGCAGTACTTC.

This chain links TRBV7-2 with TRBJ2-3; 8 nucleotides align to TRBD2. Germline V CDR1 and CDR2: SGHTA, FQGNSA. The CDR3 has 16 amino acids. V gave up 5 bases and J gave up 4 bases; unmatched junction bases: 11. The CDR3 DNA follows: TGTGCCAGCAGCACCTCGGGGGGGCGGGCCGCAGATACGCAGTATTTT. Amino acids: CASSTSGGRAADTQYF.

The J gene is TRBJ1-5, the V gene TRBV9; no firm D call. Looked up from germline, CDR1 is SGDLS and CDR2 is YYNGEE. V was cut by 4 bases and J by 0 bases, with 8 bases left in between. The CDR3 covers 14 residues. CDR3 protein: CASSLRDSNQPQHF. DNA of the CDR3: TGTGCCAGCAGCCTCCGGGATAGCAATCAGCCCCAGCATTTT.

The chain carries TRBV18 and TRBJ1-3; weak D call: TRBD1 (6 bases). Germline CDR1 is KGHSH and CDR2 is LQKENI. The CDR3 is 15 amino acids. V was trimmed by 8 bases and J by 0 bases, leaving 14 bases between them. CDR3: CASTYDRPSGNTIYF. As DNA, the CDR3 is TGTGCCAGCACCTACGACAGGCCCTCTGGAAACACCATATATTTT.

This clone appeared once. The V call is TRBV5-1, the J call TRBJ2-7, with D possibly matching TRBD2 (5 bases). Germline CDR1 reads SGHRS; CDR2 reads YFSETQ. The V and J ends lost 5 bases and 0 bases respectively, with 15 bases between them. The CDR3 spans 15 residues. DNA of the CDR3: TGCGCCAGCAGGTATGGACTGGAAAGCTCCTACGAGCAGTACTTC. Amino acid sequence: CASRYGLESSYEQYF.

In this sample, this clone turned up a few times. The chain has TRBV2 and TRBJ2-1; 8 positions match TRBD1. Germline V gene lookup returns CDR1 SNHLY and CDR2 FYNNEI. The V segment lost 4 bases and the J segment 9 bases; nucleotides outside the gene matches: 11. This CDR3 comprises 15 residues. The CDR3 is CASSAYTGGKGEQFF. The CDR3 DNA reads TGTGCCAGCAGTGCATACACAGGGGGAAAGGGTGAGCAGTTCTTC.